This paragraph reports one TCR beta chain. The CDR3 is 14 residues long. V was shortened by 4 bases and J by 8 bases, with 15 bases between the two germline ends. Per germline, CDR1 MRHNA and CDR2 SNTAGT. These data come from a study of naive and memory T cell subsets. Both TRBC1 and TRBC2 were covered by a beta constant-region primer of two equimolar oligonucleotides. From the UMI-ligation and nested PCR reads, TCRdb called clonotypes with MiXCR, one entry per CDR3 protein. The data contain 19,000 or so distinct CDR3 sequences, more than 9.5% of them seen just once; the ten biggest clones take up 15% to 20%.

The sequence was obtained from a human donor in good health. Sequenced: central memory CD8+ T cells from blood. V and J are TRBV6-4 and TRBJ2-1; D not certain. In nucleotides, the CDR3 is TGTGCCAGCAGTGTCCACGACCGGTGGGATGAGCAGTTCTTC. Its protein is CASSVHDRWDEQFF.